This T cell receptor beta chain derives from a study of blood T cells in healthy people across ages. The CDR3 is 13 residues long. V dropped 2 bases and J dropped 6 bases, with 8 bases sitting between them. Germline V gene data show CDR1 as MNHNS and CDR2 as SASEGT. Alongside a J-beta primer mix, a sample-barcoded 5' primer served in a second PCR lasting 7 to 11 cycles. TCRdb recomputed calls from the 5' RACE reads with MiXCR, one row per CDR3 protein. The sample lists 650,000 to 800,000 distinct CDR3 sequences, more than 40% occurring once. In the case of this clonotype: The antigen remains unidentified.

The authors extracted at least 6 micrograms of total RNA per sample. Points from the study as a whole: Correlation between TCR beta diversity and naive T cell percentage was strong.

The gene calls are TRBV6-1 and TRBJ2-4; D unresolved. This clonotype was obtained from a man in his 60s in good health. The material sequenced was blood. The CDR3 coding sequence is TGTGCCAGCAGTGAACCCGGGCTAAACATTCAGTACTTC. Encoded protein: CASSEPGLNIQYF.